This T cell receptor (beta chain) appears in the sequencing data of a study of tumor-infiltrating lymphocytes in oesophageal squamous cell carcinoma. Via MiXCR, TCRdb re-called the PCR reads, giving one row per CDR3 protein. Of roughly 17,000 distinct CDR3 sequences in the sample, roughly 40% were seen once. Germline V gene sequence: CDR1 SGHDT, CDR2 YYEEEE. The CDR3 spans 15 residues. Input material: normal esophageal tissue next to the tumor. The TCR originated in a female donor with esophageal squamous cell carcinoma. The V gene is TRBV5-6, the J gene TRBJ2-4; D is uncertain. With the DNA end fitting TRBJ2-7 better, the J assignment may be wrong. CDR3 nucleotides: TGTGCCAGCAGCTTGGGGTCCACCGTTTGGGACGAGCAGTACTTC. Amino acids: CASSLGSTVWDEQYF.